These 21 T cell receptor beta chains were sequenced from one sample in a study of blood T cells in healthy people across ages. Primers used in a second PCR of roughly 6 to 12 cycles were a sample-barcoded 5' primer and a J-beta primer mix. Each CDR3 protein gets one entry after TCRdb re-called the 5' RACE reads with MiXCR. The sample includes 800,000 to 1,300,000 distinct CDR3 sequences, approximately 25% of them seen just once. These same records also appear under a second study, on T cells of mothers and their children.

Input material: blood. The source of these receptors is a girl aged 2-9 years in good health.

The J gene is TRBJ1-1, the V gene TRBV6-6; D uncertain. CDR1 and CDR2 (germline): MNHNY, SVGAGI (reference sequence). Trimming pared 0 bases from V and 3 bases from J, leaving 5 bases between. This CDR3 contains 13 residues. As DNA, the CDR3 is TGTGCCAGCAGTTACTCCTGGGACACTGAAGCTTTCTTT. Residues: CASSYSWDTEAFF.

This clonotype was counted between two and nine times. This chain uses TRBV5-1 with TRBJ2-5, with D maybe TRBD2 (6 bases). Looked up from germline, CDR1 is SGHRS and CDR2 is YFSETQ. The CDR3 loop spans 16 amino acids. Trimming took off 3 bases at V and 1 base at J, with 16 bases between the two ends. The CDR3 bases are TGCGCCAGCAGCTCGGGTGCTAGCGAGACCCAAGAGACCCAGTACTTC. It yields the protein CASSSGASETQETQYF. The full variable domain, its missing parts supplied by reference TRBV5-1 and TRBJ2-5, is KAGVTQTPRYLIKTRGQQVTLSCSPISGHRSVSWYQQTPGQGLQFLFEYFSETQRNKGNFPGRFSGRQFSNSRSEMNVSTLELGDSALYLCASSSGASETQETQYFGPGTRLLVL.

This chain links TRBV19 with TRBJ1-1, with D unclear. The CDR3 totals 13 residues. Germline V CDR1 and CDR2: LNHDA, SQIVND (reference sequence). Trimming took off 1 base at V and 0 bases at J, with 3 bases between the two ends. For the CDR3, the DNA is TGTGCCAGTAGTATAGCAGTGAACACTGAAGCTTTCTTT. Translated, it gives CASSIAVNTEAFF.

This chain links TRBV13 with TRBJ2-1; the match to TRBD2 covers 12 bases. Germline V gene data show CDR1 as PRHDT and CDR2 as FYEKMQ (reference sequence). V shed 5 bases, J shed 0 bases, and the junction held 8 bases outside the gene matches. CDR3 length: 18 residues. CDR3 sequence reads: CASSPTSGRPSSYNEQFF. The CDR3 DNA is TGTGCCAGCAGCCCCACTAGCGGGAGGCCTAGCTCCTACAATGAGCAGTTCTTC.

V gene TRBV3-1 combines with J gene TRBJ2-1; 7 positions match TRBD2. J lost 8 bases, V lost 7 bases, and 14 bases had no gene match. Germline assignment: CDR1 LGHDT and CDR2 YNNKEL (reference sequence). The CDR3 is 15 amino acids. The CDR3 spells CASTSLSSGGHEQFF. CDR3 coding DNA: TGTGCCAGCACCTCGTTGTCCTCGGGGGGACATGAGCAGTTCTTC.

This clonotype has more than one count but fewer than ten. The V and J genes are TRBV7-9 and TRBJ2-3; no firm D call. Trimming left V 6 bases short and J 1 base short, with 5 bases between. Germline V lookup: CDR1 SEHNR, CDR2 FQNEAQ (reference sequence). The CDR3 loop spans 12 amino acids. The CDR3 DNA sequence: TGTGCCAGCAGATCCGGCACAGATACGCAGTATTTT. This sequence encodes CASRSGTDTQYF. The variable domain in full, completed from reference TRBV7-9 and TRBJ2-3, reads DTGVSQNPRHKITKRGQNVTFRCDPISEHNRLYWYRQTLGQGPEFLTYFQNEAQLEKSRLLSDRFSAERPKGSFSTLEIQRTEQGDSAMYLCASRSGTDTQYFGPGTRLTVL.

The chain is built from TRBV6-5 and TRBJ1-1; the D is unclear. The germline CDR1 and CDR2 sequences are MNHEY and SVGAGI. Trimming took 5 bases from V and 1 from J, leaving 11 bases between them. The CDR3 totals 14 residues. The CDR3 region is CASSPRSGNTEAFF. The CDR3 DNA is TGTGCCAGCAGTCCCAGGTCGGGGAACACTGAAGCTTTCTTT.

This clonotype came up a few times. The CDR3 DNA reads TGTGCCAGCAGCATCGGAGCCGGGGCCAACGTCCTGACTTTC. Amino acids: CASSIGAGANVLTF. V is TRBV7-9 and J is TRBJ2-6; no reliable D call. The CDR3 runs to 14 residues. Germline loops: CDR1 SEHNR, CDR2 FQNEAQ (reference sequence). Trimming pared 5 bases from V and 4 bases from J, leaving 9 bases between.

This chain uses TRBV27 with TRBJ1-4; D uncertain. Germline V gene lookup returns CDR1 MNHEY and CDR2 SMNVEV (reference sequence). Deletions cut 1 base from V and 3 bases from J, with 6 bases between. The CDR3 has 14 amino acids. CDR3 in amino acids: CASSLLSSNEKLFF. The CDR3 bases are TGTGCCAGCAGTTTATTGTCGTCTAATGAAAAACTGTTTTTT.

The V and J genes are TRBV12-3 or TRBV12-4 and TRBJ2-5, with TRBD2 identical over 9 bases. This CDR3 is built from 16 residues. V shed 1 base and J 4 bases; nucleotides not matched to a gene: 7. CDR3 amino acids: CASSLGRPTSGETQYF. CDR3 DNA: TGTGCCAGCAGTTTAGGTCGCCCGACTAGCGGAGAGACCCAGTACTTC.

A few counts support this clonotype. The rearrangement links TRBV5-1 to TRBJ2-4; possible D gene TRBD2, 7 bases. V lost 2 bases and J 7 bases, leaving 13 bases between the germline ends. The CDR3 sequence is 14 residues long. Germline assignment: CDR1 SGHRS and CDR2 YFSETQ. The CDR3 sequence is CASSLRGGDNIQYF. The CDR3 DNA follows: TGCGCCAGCAGCTTACGAGGGGGGGACAACATTCAGTACTTC.

The chain links TRBV27 to TRBJ2-1, with 8 positions matching TRBD1. V lost 3 bases to trimming and J lost 0 bases; unmatched junction nucleotides: 13. Germline loops: CDR1 MNHEY, CDR2 SMNVEV (reference sequence). The CDR3 sequence is 19 residues long. CDR3 loop: CASSLTGEFLISSYNEQFF. The CDR3, as DNA: TGTGCCAGCAGTTTGACAGGGGAATTTCTTATAAGCTCCTACAATGAGCAGTTCTTC.

This clonotype has just a few counts. The rearrangement links TRBV7-2 to TRBJ1-1; D uncertain. Germline lookup yields CDR1 SGHTA and CDR2 FQGNSA. The CDR3 contains 16 residues. V was shortened by 4 bases and J by 3 bases, with 18 bases between the two germline ends. The DNA for the CDR3 is TGTGCCAGCAGCTCCACTGGCTCCATAAGTTACACTGAAGCTTTCTTT. Protein sequence: CASSSTGSISYTEAFF.

This clonotype has a handful of counts. The J gene is TRBJ1-1, the V gene TRBV5-6; D is possibly TRBD1 (5 bases). V was cut by 4 bases and J by 5 bases, with 18 bases left in between. The CDR3 totals 15 residues. Germline values: CDR1 SGHDT, CDR2 YYEEEE. CDR3 amino acids: CASSNGVGEGTEAFF. The CDR3 DNA follows: TGTGCCAGCAGCAATGGGGTTGGGGAGGGGACTGAAGCTTTCTTT.

The V gene is TRBV13, the J gene TRBJ1-4; the D gene is possibly TRBD1 (5 bases). There are 14 residues in the CDR3. Germline loops: CDR1 PRHDT, CDR2 FYEKMQ (reference sequence). With 2 bases removed from V and 8 bases from J, the gap between germline ends came to 12 bases. CDR3 sequence reads: CASSLRGDQEKLFF. The CDR3 nucleotides are TGTGCCAGCAGCTTAAGAGGGGATCAGGAAAAACTGTTTTTT.

The CDR3 DNA reads TGTGCCAGCAGCAAACTAGCGGCCGGGGGTGAGACCCAGTACTTC. Its translation: CASSKLAAGGETQYF. The chain is built from TRBV5-6 and TRBJ2-5; 8 positions agree with TRBD2. The CDR3 totals 15 residues. In germline, CDR1 is SGHDT, CDR2 YYEEEE. With V trimmed by 4 bases and J by 5 bases, 10 bases remained unmatched.

V gene TRBV7-9 combines with J gene TRBJ2-1, with D unclear. The germline V gene has CDR1 SEHNR and CDR2 FQNEAQ (reference sequence). V gave up 11 bases and J gave up 4 bases, with 15 bases separating them. The CDR3 runs to 13 residues. CDR3 coding DNA: TGTGCCTCCGAGGAGAACTTTTACAATGAGCAGTTCTTC. Its translation is CASEENFYNEQFF. Looking up the rest from reference TRBV7-9 and TRBJ2-1 gives the full variable domain: DTGVSQNPRHKITKRGQNVTFRCDPISEHNRLYWYRQTLGQGPEFLTYFQNEAQLEKSRLLSDRFSAERPKGSFSTLEIQRTEQGDSAMYLCASEENFYNEQFFGPGTRLTVL.

The chain couples TRBV12-3 or TRBV12-4 to TRBJ2-3; D gene ambiguous. The V end was cut by 6 bases, the J end by 2 bases, with 3 bases between. The CDR3 contains 11 residues. The DNA for the CDR3 is TGTGCCAGCAGAATCACAGATACGCAGTATTTT. Its protein product is CASRITDTQYF.

This clonotype has a handful of counts. The chain recombines TRBV29-1 with TRBJ2-1, with D unclear. CDR1 is SQVTM, CDR2 ANQGSEA, per germline. The CDR3 is made up of 15 amino acids. The V end lost 4 bases, the J end lost 6 bases, and 19 bases lay between the germline ends. DNA for the CDR3: TGCAGCGTTGTCCTGCAGACCCCTCCGACCAATGAGCAGTTCTTC. Protein product: CSVVLQTPPTNEQFF.

V and J are TRBV7-9 and TRBJ2-5, with D perhaps being TRBD1 or TRBD2 (5 bases each). CDR1 is SEHNR and CDR2 is FQNEAQ in the germline V gene (reference sequence). The CDR3 spans 14 residues. Trimming removed 9 bases from V and 0 bases from J, with 14 bases in between. CDR3 residues: CASTTSGHQETQYF. Written as DNA, the CDR3 is TGTGCCAGTACAACCTCGGGACACCAAGAGACCCAGTACTTC.

The CDR3 loop is CASSQDWTEVQNSFF. The CDR3, as DNA: TGCGCCAGCAGCCAAGATTGGACAGAAGTCCAAAATTCGTTTTTT. The chain has TRBV4-3 and TRBJ1-4; possible D gene TRBD1, 6 bases. CDR3 length: 15 residues. Germline V gives CDR1 LGHNA, CDR2 YSLEER. V was cut by 0 bases and J by 16 bases, with 21 bases left in between.